Following are 15 T cell receptor beta chains from one sample sequenced in a study of shared clonotypes between healthy human individuals. The table came from immunoSEQ multiplex PCR; TCRdb's copy has only in-frame clones and leaves some out. The table records under 2,000,000 clones, about 95% of them present only once. Selected positively for CCR7 and CD45RO-negative, naive CD8 cells excluded terminally differentiated effector memory CD45RA+ cells. Sequenced: naive CD8+ T cells sorted from blood. These receptors were obtained from a man aged 18-30 years in good health.

The count of this clone is one. The gene calls are TRBV28 and TRBJ2-7, with D hard to call. This CDR3 spans 13 amino acids. CDR1 and CDR2 from the germline V gene are MDHEN and SYDVKM. V was trimmed by 5 bases and J by 0 bases, leaving 8 bases between them. The CDR3 here is CASSPTDSYEQYF. The CDR3 DNA follows: TGTGCCAGCAGTCCCACCGACTCCTACGAGCAGTACTTC. The complete variable domain, with remaining parts taken from reference TRBV28 and TRBJ2-7, reads DVKVTQSSRYLVKRTGEKVFLECVQDMDHENMFWYRQDPGLGLRLIYFSYDVKMKEKGDIPEGYSVSREKKERFSLILESASTNQTSMYLCASSPTDSYEQYFGPGTRLTVT.

The chain has TRBV6-5 and TRBJ1-1; 7 positions match TRBD1. Germline trimming cut 6 bases from V and 6 bases from J; bases unmatched to any gene: 4. The V gene's germline CDR1 is MNHEY and CDR2 SVGAGI. The CDR3 spans 12 residues. The CDR3 DNA reads as TGTGCCAGCAGATCCGGGACAGCTGAAGCTTTCTTT. It specifies CASRSGTAEAFF.

The genes are TRBV7-9 and TRBJ1-1, with TRBD1 matching over 8 bases. The V segment lost 5 bases and the J segment 3 bases; nucleotides outside the gene matches: 11. CDR3 size: 16 residues. Germline values: CDR1 SEHNR, CDR2 FQNEAQ (reference sequence). CDR3 sequence reads: CASSITQGAPDTEAFF. DNA for the CDR3: TGTGCCAGCAGCATTACTCAGGGGGCGCCGGACACTGAAGCTTTCTTT.

The chain recombines TRBV7-6 with TRBJ1-1; the D gene is possibly TRBD1 (6 bases). V lost 7 bases and J 3 bases, leaving 18 bases between the germline ends. The CDR3 has 15 amino acids. Germline V gene lookup returns CDR1 SGHVS and CDR2 FNYEAQ. The CDR3 region has the DNA TGTGCCAGCACCCTGAAGGGGGACGGGGACACTGAAGCTTTCTTT. This gives the protein CASTLKGDGDTEAFF.

The CDR3 is CASSPTLNTEAFF. CDR3 bases: TGCGCCAGCAGCCCGACCCTGAACACTGAAGCTTTCTTT. The chain combines TRBV10-1 with TRBJ1-1; D ambiguous. Trimming removed 6 bases from V and 0 bases from J, with 8 bases in between. Germline V gene lookup returns CDR1 WNHNN and CDR2 SYGVQD (reference sequence). The CDR3 contains 13 residues.

The chain carries TRBV5-1 and TRBJ1-2, with 9 bases fitting TRBD1. The CDR3 is 15 amino acids. Germline V CDR1 and CDR2: SGHRS, YFSETQ. Losses at the gene ends were 3 bases for V and 3 bases for J; bases not matched to a gene: 6. CDR3 sequence (DNA): TGCGCCAGCAGCTCCGGACAGGGGCCCGACTATGGCTACACCTTC. Its protein product is CASSSGQGPDYGYTF.

The chain uses TRBV7-9 and TRBJ2-5, with TRBD2 as a possible D gene (7 bases). Trimming stripped 6 bases from V and 5 bases from J, with 19 bases between. The CDR3 length is 15 residues. The germline gives CDR1 SEHNR, CDR2 FQNEAQ (reference sequence). CDR3 coding DNA: TGTGCCAGCAGTCCTCTAGACGGGGGGCCGGAGACCCAGTACTTC. As protein: CASSPLDGGPETQYF.

The genes are TRBV5-1 and TRBJ2-1; 10 positions agree with TRBD1. After removal of 4 bases from V and 4 bases from J, the junction contained 2 bases not matched to a gene. CDR1 and CDR2 (germline): SGHRS, YFSETQ. The CDR3 contains 14 residues. The DNA of the CDR3 is TGCGCCAGCAGCGGGGACAGGGGTTACAATGAGCAGTTCTTC. Translating gives CASSGDRGYNEQFF.

This clone was counted once. CDR3 amino acids: CASSLGDGTDTQYF. The CDR3 DNA sequence: TGTGCCAGCAGCTTGGGGGACGGCACAGATACGCAGTATTTT. This chain joins TRBV5-6 and TRBJ2-3; perhaps D is TRBD1 or TRBD2 (5 bases each). The CDR3 length is 14 residues. Per the germline V gene, CDR1 is SGHDT and CDR2 is YYEEEE. V was clipped by 0 bases and J by 1 base, with 6 bases between them.

The chain combines TRBV27 with TRBJ2-2, with a tentative D call TRBD1 (5 bases). Germline V CDR1 and CDR2: MNHEY, SMNVEV (reference sequence). The CDR3 is 14 amino acids. The ends were cut back, 1 base at V and 6 bases at J, with 9 bases in the middle. DNA for the CDR3: TGTGCCAGCAGTTTATGGGGCCACGCCGGGGAGCTGTTTTTT. It encodes CASSLWGHAGELFF.

The gene calls are TRBV25-1 and TRBJ1-2, with TRBD1 as a possible D gene (5 bases). V lost 3 bases, J lost 6 bases, and 17 bases lay in between. This CDR3 has 15 residues. Germline V gene data show CDR1 as MGHDK and CDR2 as SYGVNS. CDR3 sequence: CASSDPSRGVDGYTF. The CDR3 DNA reads TGTGCCAGCAGTGACCCTTCACGGGGGGTCGATGGCTACACCTTC.

This clone was detected once. The chain has TRBV10-1 and TRBJ2-3; TRBD2 aligns across 8 bases. The germline V gene encodes CDR1 WNHNN and CDR2 SYGVQD (reference sequence). Trimming took 3 bases from V and 4 from J; bases not matched to a gene: 3. This CDR3 is 14 amino acids long. CDR3: CASSDGLAPDTQYF. CDR3 DNA sequence: TGCGCCAGCAGTGACGGACTAGCCCCAGATACGCAGTATTTT.

The genes are TRBV28 and TRBJ2-5; a possible D gene is TRBD1 (6 bases). This CDR3 has 13 amino acids. Germline V lookup: CDR1 MDHEN, CDR2 SYDVKM. V lost 8 bases, J lost 2 bases, and 12 bases lay in between. The CDR3 here is CASSTGRQETQYF. CDR3 sequence (DNA): TGTGCCAGCTCTACAGGGCGACAAGAGACCCAGTACTTC.

The chain links TRBV27 to TRBJ2-7; D may be TRBD1 (5 bases). V dropped 2 bases and J dropped 7 bases, with 12 bases sitting between them. This CDR3 has 13 residues. Germline assignment: CDR1 MNHEY and CDR2 SMNVEV (reference sequence). The CDR3 here is CASSLGLTVEQYF. The CDR3 coding sequence is TGTGCCAGCAGTTTAGGGCTGACAGTTGAGCAGTACTTC.

The V and J genes are TRBV30 and TRBJ1-5; 10 nucleotides align to TRBD1. The trim removed 7 bases at V and 4 bases at J, leaving 10 bases unmatched. From germline, CDR1 is GTSNPN and CDR2 SVGIG (reference sequence). The CDR3 is 15 residues long. The CDR3 is CASTPGQGPNQPQHF. The CDR3 DNA reads TGTGCCTCAACCCCGGGACAGGGGCCGAATCAGCCCCAGCATTTT.